These 21 T cell receptor beta chains share one sample of origin, sequenced in a study of CD8 T cells in ankylosing spondylitis (dated by TCRdb to the late 2010s). Libraries were prepared through 5' RACE. These reads were obtained on an Illumina HiSeq 2500. Clones were called with MiXCR by TCRdb after fastp trimmed the public reads at Q25, and only in-frame beta chains were retained. Each record represents a unique CDR3 protein, reported with the most common genes and DNA among its rows. For this sample the table gives more than 250,000 distinct CDR3 sequences, of which roughly 11% were detected only once. The ten largest clones add up to about 10% of the sample. The source material was blood, either unsorted or a sorted T cell fraction (not recorded which). All receptors come from a female donor with ankylosing spondylitis or in good health (not recorded which).

For this clonotype: Given a much more abundant clone one base away, this may be a read error. The chain combines TRBV28 with TRBJ1-1; D is undetermined. The germline CDR1 and CDR2 sequences are MDHEN and SYDVKM. The length of the CDR3 is 13 residues. The germline V and J ends were trimmed by 6 bases and 5 bases, with 13 bases remaining between them. The DNA for the CDR3 is TGTGCCAGCAGCTCTTTTCGGGAAACTGAAGCTTTCTTT. Protein sequence: CASSSFRETEAFF.

This clonotype occurred many times. The gene calls are TRBV9 and TRBJ1-2; D remains unclear. With 6 bases removed from V and 8 bases from J, the gap between germline ends came to 20 bases. Germline V gene data show CDR1 as SGDLS and CDR2 as YYNGEE. CDR3 length: 14 residues. Here the CDR3 reads CASKDQTGRTGYTF. The CDR3 DNA reads TGTGCCAGCAAAGACCAGACTGGACGGACGGGCTACACCTTC.

This clonotype was seen repeatedly, ten times or more. V usage is TRBV20-1 and J usage is TRBJ1-2, with D possibly TRBD1 on 5 matching bases. The germline gives CDR1 DFQATT, CDR2 SNEGSKA (reference sequence). This CDR3 contains 13 residues. The CDR3 protein is CSQERGRNYGYTF. The CDR3, as DNA: TGCAGCCAAGAAAGGGGCAGAAACTATGGCTACACCTTC.

This clonotype was found a few times. The chain uses TRBV5-6 and TRBJ2-1; 7 bases match TRBD2. Germline V gene sequence: CDR1 SGHDT, CDR2 YYEEEE. This CDR3 has 12 residues. V was clipped by 4 bases and J by 11 bases; unmatched bases: 6. The CDR3 bases are TGTGCCAGCAGCCCGGGCGGGACTAAGCAGTTCTTC. This translates into CASSPGGTKQFF.

This clonotype was detected a few times. The genes are TRBV2 and TRBJ1-5; D is uncertain. V was trimmed by 2 bases and J by 7 bases, leaving 12 bases between them. This CDR3 has 14 amino acids. Germline values: CDR1 SNHLY, CDR2 FYNNEI. The CDR3 bases are TGTGCCAGCAGTGAAATGGGGAGCTGGCAGCCCCAGCATTTT. Protein: CASSEMGSWQPQHF.

Only a few counts were recorded for this clonotype. Here the CDR3 reads CASSLPGLSNQPQHF. CDR3 coding DNA: TGTGCCAGCAGCCTACCGGGACTAAGTAATCAGCCCCAGCATTTT. V is TRBV5-5 and J is TRBJ1-5, with D perhaps TRBD1 (5 bases). The V end was cut by 4 bases, the J end by 4 bases, with 15 bases between. The CDR3 runs 15 residues. Germline CDR1 reads SGHKS; CDR2 reads YYEKEE (reference sequence).

This chain joins TRBV30 and TRBJ2-2; D gene unclear. The CDR3 is 13 amino acids. CDR1 GTSNPN and CDR2 SVGIG come from the germline V gene (reference sequence). Trimming cost V 5 bases and J 7 bases, with 14 bases left between them. CDR3 DNA sequence: TGTGCCTGGGCCCAGATTTCGGGCGGGGAGCTGTTTTTT. Translated: CAWAQISGGELFF.

Concerning this clonotype: A much more abundant neighbour one base away suggests this may be a read error. The chain joins TRBV5-1 to TRBJ2-1; D is perhaps TRBD2 (5 bases). This CDR3 has 15 amino acids. In germline, CDR1 is SGHRS, CDR2 YFSETQ. The CDR3 protein is CARSLGPEDWNEQFF. CDR3 DNA: TGCGCCCGCAGCTTGGGTCCAGAGGACTGGAATGAGCAGTTCTTC.

This clonotype was seen repeatedly, ten times or more. This chain joins TRBV12-3 or TRBV12-4 and TRBJ2-1; 11 nucleotides align to TRBD2. The V and J ends lost 5 bases and 6 bases, in that order; junction bases with no gene match: 9. This CDR3 comprises 16 residues. The CDR3 DNA reads TGTGCCAGCAGTGCCCGACTAGCGGGGCCACTCAATGAGCAGTTCTTC. Amino acids: CASSARLAGPLNEQFF.

In its sample, this clonotype was seen many times. The chain couples TRBV20-1 to TRBJ2-7; 7 bases agree with TRBD1. The CDR3 spans 13 residues. CDR1 and CDR2 (germline): DFQATT, SNEGSKA (reference sequence). V shed 5 bases and J 13 bases; nucleotides not matched to a gene: 17. The CDR3 DNA reads as TGCAGTGCTCCCGAGACAGGGAGAACTACATACTACTTC. Translated: CSAPETGRTTYYF.

There are many counts of this clonotype. The rearrangement joins TRBV20-1 to TRBJ2-1; no clear D gene. The V end was cut by 6 bases, the J end by 0 bases, with 18 bases between. Per germline, CDR1 DFQATT and CDR2 SNEGSKA (reference sequence). The CDR3 extends over 16 amino acids. CDR3 nucleotides: TGCAGTGCCCCGCTCCGTCAGGCAGCCTCCTACAATGAGCAGTTCTTC. It codes for CSAPLRQAASYNEQFF.

This clonotype was counted at least ten times. The rearrangement links TRBV12-3 or TRBV12-4 to TRBJ2-1, with D hard to call. The CDR3 extends over 13 amino acids. The V end lost 1 base, the J end lost 5 bases, and 6 bases lay between the germline ends. The CDR3: CASSLGFNNEQFF. The CDR3 DNA follows: TGTGCCAGCAGTTTAGGGTTCAACAATGAGCAGTTCTTC.

The chain has TRBV4-2 and TRBJ2-3; a weak D match, TRBD1 (5 bases). The CDR3 length is 17 residues. CDR1 is LGHNA, CDR2 YNFKEQ, per germline. The germline V and J ends were trimmed by 4 bases and 0 bases, with 17 bases remaining between them. Here the CDR3 reads CASSLTEDMSSTDTQYF. In DNA, the CDR3 is TGTGCCAGCAGCCTGACAGAAGACATGTCAAGCACAGATACGCAGTATTTT.

The table lists this clonotype with many counts. J is TRBJ2-7 and V is TRBV20-1; D is possibly TRBD2 (7 bases). The CDR3 loop spans 15 amino acids. Per the germline V gene, CDR1 is DFQATT and CDR2 is SNEGSKA (reference sequence). Trimming stripped 1 base from V and 3 bases from J, with 16 bases between. The CDR3: CSARARGGDFYEQYF. The CDR3 DNA reads as TGCAGTGCTAGAGCCAGGGGAGGGGATTTCTACGAGCAGTACTTC.

There are a few counts of this clonotype. The chain employs TRBV20-1 and TRBJ2-3; the match to TRBD1 covers 7 bases. In germline, CDR1 is DFQATT, CDR2 SNEGSKA (reference sequence). The ends lost 2 bases at V and 1 base at J; junction bases unmatched: 9. The CDR3 loop spans 16 amino acids. The CDR3 region is CSARRVQGTGTDTQYF. The CDR3 nucleotides read TGCAGTGCTAGACGAGTACAGGGGACCGGCACAGATACGCAGTATTTT.

In this sample, this clonotype turned up many times. This chain joins TRBV6-1 and TRBJ2-2; D is ambiguous. The CDR3 sequence is 14 residues long. Per germline, CDR1 MNHNS and CDR2 SASEGT. Trimming left V 8 bases short and J 6 bases short, with 16 bases between. DNA of the CDR3: TGTGCCAGCCGGCCTCTTGACTGGGCCGGGGAGCTGTTTTTT. This encodes CASRPLDWAGELFF.

A note on this clonotype: A much larger clone differs from this one at a single base, so this may be a read error. No conserved phenylalanine or tryptophan is present at the end of the CDR3, so a read error is the likely explanation. The CDR3 region is CATRLAGGNEQFL. CDR3 nucleotides: TGTGCCACCAGACTAGCGGGGGGAAATGAGCAGTTCTTG. This chain links TRBV24-1 with TRBJ2-1, with TRBD2 identical over 12 bases. With V trimmed by 7 bases and J by 7 bases, 1 base remained unmatched. CDR1 is KGHDR and CDR2 is SFDVKD in the germline V gene. The CDR3 spans 13 residues.

This clonotype was seen a handful of times. The V call is TRBV5-6, the J call TRBJ1-4; the match to TRBD1 covers 10 bases. Germline trimming cut 7 bases from V and 0 bases from J; bases unmatched to any gene: 18. The CDR3 contains 20 residues. CDR1 is SGHDT and CDR2 is YYEEEE in the germline V gene. The CDR3, as DNA: TGTGCCAGCTACCCGGGCCCGGGACAGGGGCGGGGTGCAACTAATGAAAAACTGTTTTTT. Its translation is CASYPGPGQGRGATNEKLFF.

This sequence joins TRBV5-4 and TRBJ2-1; TRBD2 aligns across 11 bases. The CDR3 contains 15 residues. The V gene's germline CDR1 is SGHNT and CDR2 YYREEE (reference sequence). The V segment lost 0 bases and the J segment 7 bases; nucleotides outside the gene matches: 3. For the CDR3, the DNA is TGTGCCAGCAGCTTGGATGCTAGCGGGGGGAATGAGCAGTTCTTC. It yields the protein CASSLDASGGNEQFF.

This clonotype was seen ten or more times. This chain joins TRBV28 and TRBJ1-5; D is unclear. Germline CDR1 MDHEN, CDR2 SYDVKM. The CDR3 length is 14 residues. Trimming pared 7 bases from V and 1 base from J, leaving 11 bases between. The CDR3, as DNA: TGTGCCAGCATCGCAGGAATGAGCAATCAGCCCCAGCATTTT. As protein: CASIAGMSNQPQHF. Variable domain in full (rest from reference TRBV28 and TRBJ1-5): DVKVTQSSRYLVKRTGEKVFLECVQDMDHENMFWYRQDPGLGLRLIYFSYDVKMKEKGDIPEGYSVSREKKERFSLILESASTNQTSMYLCASIAGMSNQPQHFGDGTRLSIL.

V is TRBV9 and J is TRBJ2-6; tentatively, D is TRBD1 or TRBD2 (6 bases each). Trimming pared 0 bases from V and 0 bases from J, leaving 10 bases between. This CDR3 is built from 17 residues. Per the germline V gene, CDR1 is SGDLS and CDR2 is YYNGEE. CDR3 sequence reads: CASSVGGASSGANVLTF. For the CDR3, the DNA is TGTGCCAGCAGCGTAGGGGGGGCGAGCTCTGGGGCCAACGTCCTGACTTTC.